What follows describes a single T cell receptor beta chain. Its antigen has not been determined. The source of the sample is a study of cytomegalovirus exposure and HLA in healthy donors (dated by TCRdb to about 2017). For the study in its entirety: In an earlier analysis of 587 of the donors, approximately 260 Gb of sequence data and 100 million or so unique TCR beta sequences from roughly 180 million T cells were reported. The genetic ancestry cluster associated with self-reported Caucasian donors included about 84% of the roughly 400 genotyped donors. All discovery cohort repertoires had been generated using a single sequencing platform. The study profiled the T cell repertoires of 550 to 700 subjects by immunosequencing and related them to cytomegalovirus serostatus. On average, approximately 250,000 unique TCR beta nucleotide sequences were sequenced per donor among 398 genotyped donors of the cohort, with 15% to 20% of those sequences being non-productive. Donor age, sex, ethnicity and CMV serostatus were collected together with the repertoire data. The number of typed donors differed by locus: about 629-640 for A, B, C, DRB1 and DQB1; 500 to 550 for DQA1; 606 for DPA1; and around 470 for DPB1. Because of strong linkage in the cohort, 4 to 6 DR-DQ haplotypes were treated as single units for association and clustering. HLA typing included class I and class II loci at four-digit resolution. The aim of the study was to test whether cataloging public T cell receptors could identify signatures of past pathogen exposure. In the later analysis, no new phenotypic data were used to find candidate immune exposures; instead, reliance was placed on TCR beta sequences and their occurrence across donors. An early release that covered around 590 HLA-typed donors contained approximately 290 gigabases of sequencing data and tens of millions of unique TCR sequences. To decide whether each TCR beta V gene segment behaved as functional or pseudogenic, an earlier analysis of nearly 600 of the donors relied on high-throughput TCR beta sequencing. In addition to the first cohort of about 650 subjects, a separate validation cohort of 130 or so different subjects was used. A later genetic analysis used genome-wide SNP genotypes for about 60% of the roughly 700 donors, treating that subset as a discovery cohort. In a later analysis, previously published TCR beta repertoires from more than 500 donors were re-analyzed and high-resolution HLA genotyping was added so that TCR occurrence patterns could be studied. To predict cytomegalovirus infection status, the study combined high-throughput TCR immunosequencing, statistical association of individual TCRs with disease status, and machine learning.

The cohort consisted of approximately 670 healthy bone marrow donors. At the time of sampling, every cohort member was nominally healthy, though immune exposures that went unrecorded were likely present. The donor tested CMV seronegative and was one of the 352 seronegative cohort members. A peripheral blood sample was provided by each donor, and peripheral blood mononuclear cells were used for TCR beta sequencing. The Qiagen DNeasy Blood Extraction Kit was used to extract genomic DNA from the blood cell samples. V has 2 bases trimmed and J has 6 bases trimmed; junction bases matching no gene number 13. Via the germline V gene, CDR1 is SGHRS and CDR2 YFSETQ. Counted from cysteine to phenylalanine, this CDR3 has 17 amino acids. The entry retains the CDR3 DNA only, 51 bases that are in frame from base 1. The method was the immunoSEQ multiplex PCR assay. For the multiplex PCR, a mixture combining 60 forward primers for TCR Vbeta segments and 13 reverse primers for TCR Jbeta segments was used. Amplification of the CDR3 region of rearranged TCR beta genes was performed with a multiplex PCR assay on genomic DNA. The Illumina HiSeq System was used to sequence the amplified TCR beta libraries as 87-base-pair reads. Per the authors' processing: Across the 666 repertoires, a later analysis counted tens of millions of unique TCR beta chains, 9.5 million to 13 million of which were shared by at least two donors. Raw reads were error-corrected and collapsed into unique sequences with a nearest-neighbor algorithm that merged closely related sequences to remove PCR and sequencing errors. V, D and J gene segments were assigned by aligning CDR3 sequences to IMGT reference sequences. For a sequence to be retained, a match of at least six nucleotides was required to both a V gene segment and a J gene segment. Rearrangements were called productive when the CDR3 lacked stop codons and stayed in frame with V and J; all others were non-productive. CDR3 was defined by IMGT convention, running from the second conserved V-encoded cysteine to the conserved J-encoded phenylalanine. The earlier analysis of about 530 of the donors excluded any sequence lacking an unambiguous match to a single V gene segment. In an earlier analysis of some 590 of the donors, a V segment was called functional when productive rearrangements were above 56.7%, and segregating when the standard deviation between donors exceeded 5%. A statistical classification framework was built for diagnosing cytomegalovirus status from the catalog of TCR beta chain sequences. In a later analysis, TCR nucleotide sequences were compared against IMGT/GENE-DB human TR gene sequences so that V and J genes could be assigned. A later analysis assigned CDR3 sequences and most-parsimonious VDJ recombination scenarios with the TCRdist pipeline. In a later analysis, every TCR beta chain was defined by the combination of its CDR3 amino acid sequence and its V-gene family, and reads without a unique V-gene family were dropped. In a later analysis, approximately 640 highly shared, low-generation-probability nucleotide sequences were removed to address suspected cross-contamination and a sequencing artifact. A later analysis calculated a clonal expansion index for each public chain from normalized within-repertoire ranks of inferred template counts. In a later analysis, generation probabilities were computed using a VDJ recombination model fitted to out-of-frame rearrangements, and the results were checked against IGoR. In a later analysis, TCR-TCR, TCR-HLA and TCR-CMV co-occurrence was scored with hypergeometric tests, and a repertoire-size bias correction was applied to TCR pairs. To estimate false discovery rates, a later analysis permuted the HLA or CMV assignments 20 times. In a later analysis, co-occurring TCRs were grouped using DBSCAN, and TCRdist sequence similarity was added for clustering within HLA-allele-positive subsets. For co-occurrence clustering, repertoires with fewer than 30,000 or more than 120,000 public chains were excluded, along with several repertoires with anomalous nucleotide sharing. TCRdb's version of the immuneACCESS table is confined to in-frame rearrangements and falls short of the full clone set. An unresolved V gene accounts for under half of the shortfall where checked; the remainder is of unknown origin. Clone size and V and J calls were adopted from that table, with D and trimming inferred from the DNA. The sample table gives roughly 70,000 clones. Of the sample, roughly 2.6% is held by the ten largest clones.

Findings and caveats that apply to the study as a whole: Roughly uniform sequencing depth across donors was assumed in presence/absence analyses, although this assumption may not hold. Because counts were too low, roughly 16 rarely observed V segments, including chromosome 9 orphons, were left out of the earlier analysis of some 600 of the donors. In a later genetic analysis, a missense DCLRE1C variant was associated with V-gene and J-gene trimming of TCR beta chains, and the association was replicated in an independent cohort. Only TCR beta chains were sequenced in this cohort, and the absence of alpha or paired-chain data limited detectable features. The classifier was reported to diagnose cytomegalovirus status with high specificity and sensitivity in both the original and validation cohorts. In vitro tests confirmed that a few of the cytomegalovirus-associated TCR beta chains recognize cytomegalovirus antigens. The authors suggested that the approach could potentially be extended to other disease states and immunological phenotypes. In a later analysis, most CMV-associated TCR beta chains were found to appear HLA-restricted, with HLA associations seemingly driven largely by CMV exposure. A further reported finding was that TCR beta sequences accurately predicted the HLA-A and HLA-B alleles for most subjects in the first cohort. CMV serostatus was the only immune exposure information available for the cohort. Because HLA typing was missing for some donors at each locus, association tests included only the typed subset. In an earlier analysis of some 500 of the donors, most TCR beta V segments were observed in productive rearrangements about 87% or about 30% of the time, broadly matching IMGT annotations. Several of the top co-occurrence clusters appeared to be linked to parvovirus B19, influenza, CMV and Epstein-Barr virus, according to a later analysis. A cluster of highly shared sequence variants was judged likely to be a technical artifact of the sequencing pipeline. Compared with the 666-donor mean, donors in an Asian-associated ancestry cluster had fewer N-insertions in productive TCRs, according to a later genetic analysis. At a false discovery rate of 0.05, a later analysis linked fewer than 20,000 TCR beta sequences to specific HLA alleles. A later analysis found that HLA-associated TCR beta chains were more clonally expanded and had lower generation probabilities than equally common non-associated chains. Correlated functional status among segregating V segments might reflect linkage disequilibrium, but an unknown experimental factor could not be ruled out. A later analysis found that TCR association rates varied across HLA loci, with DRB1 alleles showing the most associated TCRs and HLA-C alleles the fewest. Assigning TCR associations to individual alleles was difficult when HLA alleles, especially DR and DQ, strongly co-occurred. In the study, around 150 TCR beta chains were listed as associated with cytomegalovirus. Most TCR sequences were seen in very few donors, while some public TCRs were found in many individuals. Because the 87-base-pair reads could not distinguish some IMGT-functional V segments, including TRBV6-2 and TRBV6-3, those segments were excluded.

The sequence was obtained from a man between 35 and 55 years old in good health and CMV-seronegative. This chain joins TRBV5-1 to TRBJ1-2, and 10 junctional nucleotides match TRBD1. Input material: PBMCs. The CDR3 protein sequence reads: CASSFSVGTGDVHGYTF. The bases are TGCGCCAGCAGCTTCAGTGTCGGGACAGGGGATGTTCATGGCTACACCTTC.